This T cell receptor beta chain originates from a study of T cell repertoires in cytomegalovirus infection. Across the whole study: Well-studied HLA-B-restricted CMV epitopes were used in the study alongside recently identified HLA-C-restricted ones. An indication of both CMV infection and matching HLA type came from public TCR beta signatures.

TCRdb used MiXCR to reprocess the reads, holding one entry per CDR3 protein. The repertoire has 250,000 to 300,000 distinct CDR3 sequences, 22% of them found once; the top ten carry approximately 20%. In its sample, this clonotype was seen a few times. Its antigen remains unknown. Study observations and caveats: Dominating the ex vivo response were HLA-C-restricted CMV-specific TCR beta clonotypes. The cumulative frequency of public TCR beta families identified carriers of CMV plus the relevant HLA.

The CDR3 is 13 residues long. CDR1 is SQVTM and CDR2 is ANQGSEA in the germline V gene. With 4 bases removed from V and 2 bases from J, the gap between germline ends came to 11 bases. This chain connects TRBV29-1 to TRBJ2-5; D may be TRBD2 (5 bases). This specimen was cultured PBMCs, taken from culture after CMV antigen stimulation. The TCR sequence derives from a human donor in good health (CMV status not recorded). Some clones in this sample may be carry-over from other donors' samples. DNA of the CDR3: TGCAGCGTTGGGGGAGTTGGGCAAGAGACCCAGTACTTC. This sequence encodes CSVGGVGQETQYF.